The 21 T cell receptor beta chains in this list originate from one sample, sequenced in a study of OX40 agonist ivuxolimab in advanced cancers. Profiling relied on immunoSEQ multiplex PCR, and the TCRdb table lists in-frame clones only, not all of them. The data hold some 60,000 clones, with 87% observed a single time. The sequenced sample was CD4+ or CD8+ T cells sorted from blood, obtained in a trial of the OX40 agonist ivuxolimab. The receptors come from an adult with an advanced solid tumor such as melanoma, head and neck, liver or kidney cancer.

The chain has TRBV7-3 and TRBJ2-1; D uncertain. Trimming cost V 1 base and J 7 bases, with 5 bases left between them. Germline V gene data show CDR1 as SGHTA and CDR2 as FQGTGA. The CDR3 is 12 residues long. The CDR3 sequence: CASSLNRNEQFF. The CDR3 DNA is TGTGCCAGCAGCTTAAACCGGAATGAGCAGTTCTTC.

J is TRBJ2-7 and V is TRBV19, with TRBD1 matching over 11 bases. After removal of 6 bases from V and 2 bases from J, the junction contained 6 bases not matched to a gene. This CDR3 has 15 residues. Germline V gene sequence: CDR1 LNHDA, CDR2 SQIVND (reference sequence). The CDR3 nucleotides are TGTGCCAGTAGACGCCCGGGACAGGGGGCCTACGAGCAGTACTTC. Protein product: CASRRPGQGAYEQYF.

The V gene is TRBV19, the J gene TRBJ2-2, with TRBD2 identical over 7 bases. After removal of 4 bases from V and 0 bases from J, the junction contained 5 bases not matched to a gene. CDR1 is LNHDA, CDR2 SQIVND, per germline (reference sequence). The CDR3 contains 16 residues. CDR3 sequence (DNA): TGTGCCAGTAGTACTCAAGCGGGGACGAACACCGGGGAGCTGTTTTTT. This sequence encodes CASSTQAGTNTGELFF. The complete variable domain, with remaining parts taken from reference TRBV19 and TRBJ2-2, reads DGGITQSPKYLFRKEGQNVTLSCEQNLNHDAMYWYRQDPGQGLRLIYYSQIVNDFQKGDIAEGYSVSREKKESFPLTVTSAQKNPTAFYLCASSTQAGTNTGELFFGEGSRLTVL.

The CDR3 is CASSSTTPDGVDGYTF. The CDR3 nucleotides are TGTGCCAGCAGCTCCACCACCCCGGACGGTGTTGATGGCTACACCTTC. The chain links TRBV7-9 to TRBJ1-2; no reliable D call. V dropped 4 bases and J dropped 6 bases, with 21 bases sitting between them. This CDR3 has 16 amino acids. Germline values: CDR1 SEHNR, CDR2 FQNEAQ (reference sequence).

V is TRBV15 and J is TRBJ2-7, with TRBD1 matching 9 bases. The CDR3 extends over 14 amino acids. CDR1 and CDR2 from the germline V gene are LNHNV and YYDKDF (reference sequence). V shed 0 bases and J 12 bases; nucleotides not matched to a gene: 9. CDR3: CATSRDQQGAIRYF. CDR3 sequence (DNA): TGTGCCACCAGCAGAGATCAACAGGGGGCGATTCGGTACTTC.

The J gene is TRBJ2-7, the V gene TRBV11-3; D possibly corresponds to TRBD1 (5 bases). Trimming pared 5 bases from V and 3 bases from J, leaving 17 bases between. There are 15 residues in the CDR3. Germline CDR1 and CDR2: SGHNT and YENEEA. The CDR3 here is CASSPSAGIIYEQYF. The DNA of the CDR3 is TGTGCCAGCAGCCCCTCGGCAGGGATAATCTACGAGCAGTACTTC.

The chain carries TRBV21-1 and TRBJ2-1; the DNA was not used to check the table's D call, TRBD2. TRBV21-1 is classified as a pseudogene. There are 16 residues in the CDR3. In DNA form, the CDR3 reads TGTGCCAGCAGCAAAGGGCTAGCGGGGGGGTACAATGAGCAGTTCTTC. This gives the protein CASSKGLAGGYNEQFF.

The rearrangement links TRBV18 to TRBJ1-3; 9 bases match TRBD1. Germline-derived CDR1 and CDR2 are KGHSH and LQKENI. CDR3 length equals 19 residues. The V segment lost 1 base and the J segment 0 bases; nucleotides outside the gene matches: 10. This CDR3 is CASSPRGQGKVGSGNTIYF. For the CDR3, the DNA is TGTGCCAGCTCACCACGAGGACAGGGGAAGGTGGGCTCTGGAAACACCATATATTTT.

V is TRBV5-6 and J is TRBJ1-6, with D unclear. The CDR3 length is 14 residues. Germline V CDR1 and CDR2: SGHDT, YYEEEE. The ends were cut back, 0 bases at V and 14 bases at J, with 15 bases in the middle. Here the CDR3 reads CASSLEGPPLSLHF. The DNA for the CDR3 is TGTGCCAGCAGCTTGGAAGGGCCCCCGTTATCCCTCCACTTT.

This rearrangement joins TRBV10-1 to TRBJ2-7; 10 bases map to TRBD2. V lost 5 bases to trimming and J lost 5 bases; unmatched junction nucleotides: 6. This CDR3 region has 14 residues. Germline V CDR1 and CDR2: WNHNN, SYGVQD (reference sequence). Written as DNA, the CDR3 is TGCGCCAGCAGTAAGGGACTAGCGTTCGACGAGCAGTACTTC. It yields the protein CASSKGLAFDEQYF.

The chain links TRBV6-5 to TRBJ2-7; TRBD1 is a possible D gene (5 bases). The CDR3 contains 13 residues. V lost 0 bases, J lost 6 bases, and 9 bases lay in between. Germline V lookup: CDR1 MNHEY, CDR2 SVGAGI. The CDR3 DNA is TGTGCCAGCAGTTACTCGACCAGGGTCGAGCAGTACTTC. Protein: CASSYSTRVEQYF.

The chain joins TRBV23-1 to TRBJ1-2, with TRBD1 matching over 7 bases. TRBV23-1 is designated an ORF whose function remains uncertain. CDR3 length: 15 residues. V shed 3 bases and J 8 bases; nucleotides not matched to a gene: 12. In nucleotides, the CDR3 is TGCGCCAGCAGTCATCTAGACAGGGAAGTCGAGGGCTACACCTTC. This encodes CASSHLDREVEGYTF.

The V gene is TRBV6-8, the J gene TRBJ2-2, with 9 bases lining up with TRBD2. This CDR3 is built from 19 residues. CDR1 and CDR2 from the germline V gene are MNHGY and SAAAGT. The ends lost 0 bases at V and 0 bases at J; junction bases unmatched: 8. CDR3 protein: CASSYSRIAGDSNTGELFF. In DNA form, the CDR3 reads TGTGCCAGCAGTTACTCGAGGATAGCGGGGGACTCGAACACCGGGGAGCTGTTTTTT.

This rearrangement joins TRBV11-2 to TRBJ1-1, with 8 bases identical to TRBD1. Germline V CDR1 and CDR2: SGHAT, FQNNGV. The CDR3 has 15 amino acids. V shed 5 bases and J 8 bases; nucleotides not matched to a gene: 13. The CDR3 DNA is TGTGCCAGCAGCCCTGGGATATGGAGACAGGGGGAAGCTTTCTTT. This gives the protein CASSPGIWRQGEAFF.

The rearrangement links TRBV2 to TRBJ1-5; possible D gene TRBD1, 6 bases. Germline V lookup: CDR1 SNHLY, CDR2 FYNNEI. The CDR3 runs 14 residues. V shed 6 bases and J shed 5 bases, with 14 bases lying between them. This CDR3 is CASRQGLTHQPQHF. CDR3 nucleotides: TGTGCCAGCAGACAGGGACTTACCCATCAGCCCCAGCATTTT.

This clone has a single count. This rearrangement joins TRBV30 to TRBJ1-5; D is unclear. This CDR3 spans 13 amino acids. Trimming left V 2 bases short and J 2 bases short, with 7 bases between. CDR1 is GTSNPN, CDR2 SVGIG, per germline (reference sequence). CDR3 sequence reads: CAWSLKGNQPQHF. In DNA, the CDR3 is TGTGCCTGGAGTCTTAAGGGCAATCAGCCCCAGCATTTT.

This chain uses TRBV27 with TRBJ2-7, with 7 bases aligning to TRBD1. Germline CDR1 is MNHEY and CDR2 is SMNVEV (reference sequence). The CDR3 contains 15 residues. The trim removed 4 bases at V and 9 bases at J, leaving 15 bases unmatched. The chain's CDR3 is CASSWTRQGTTRQYF. DNA of the CDR3: TGTGCCAGCAGTTGGACCCGACAGGGCACTACGAGGCAGTACTTC.

V is TRBV5-1 and J is TRBJ2-7; no clear D. Germline CDR1 SGHRS, CDR2 YFSETQ. The V end was cut by 1 base, the J end by 5 bases, with 7 bases between. The CDR3 totals 12 residues. The CDR3 DNA reads as TGCGCCAGCAGCTTGCTAGGGAACGAGCAGTACTTC. Its protein product is CASSLLGNEQYF.

The gene calls are TRBV27 and TRBJ1-4; 7 bases are a match to TRBD1. This CDR3 has 14 residues. CDR1 MNHEY and CDR2 SMNVEV come from the germline V gene (reference sequence). V trimming: 5 bases; J trimming: 7 bases; junction bases outside the gene matches: 7. The CDR3 DNA is TGTGCCAGCAGTCCTCAGGGGGAGAGTGAAAAACTGTTTTTT. Its translation is CASSPQGESEKLFF.

The chain carries TRBV6-1 and TRBJ2-1, with 12 bases identical to TRBD2. Germline trimming cut 4 bases from V and 2 bases from J; bases unmatched to any gene: 3. CDR1 and CDR2 (germline): MNHNS, SASEGT. CDR3 length: 16 residues. CDR3 in amino acids: CASSAGLAGPYNEQFF. In nucleotides, the CDR3 is TGTGCCAGCAGTGCGGGACTAGCGGGCCCCTACAATGAGCAGTTCTTC.

CDR3 amino acids: CASSIEGNTIYF. The DNA for the CDR3 is TGTGCCAGTAGTATCGAAGGAAACACCATATATTTT. The chain combines TRBV19 with TRBJ1-3; D gene ambiguous. From germline, CDR1 is LNHDA and CDR2 SQIVND (reference sequence). V lost 3 bases to trimming and J lost 4 bases, with 4 bases between them. This CDR3 region has 12 residues. Based on the CDR3 plus reference TRBV19 and TRBJ1-3, the full variable domain is DGGITQSPKYLFRKEGQNVTLSCEQNLNHDAMYWYRQDPGQGLRLIYYSQIVNDFQKGDIAEGYSVSREKKESFPLTVTSAQKNPTAFYLCASSIEGNTIYFGEGSWLTVV.